Reported below is one TCR beta chain. No antigen is known for it. After constant-region reverse-primer amplification, full-length variable regions underwent semi-nested PCR with Nested Universal Primer A. MiXCR, run by TCRdb on the 5' RACE reads, gives a single entry per CDR3 protein. There are about 32,000 distinct CDR3 sequences in the sample; approximately 24% occur only once, and 4.3% lies in the top ten. CD4+CD45RO+CD25- cells were isolated as memory CD4+ T cells. The CDR3 extends over 14 amino acids. With 3 bases removed from V and 1 base from J, the gap between germline ends came to 10 bases. Study-wide points: Tumor Tregs overlapped most with tumor, then blood, naive CD4+ cells. The larger cohort examined one V-J beta rearrangement, not whole repertoires.

The source of this sequence is a female donor with breast cancer. Sequencing was carried out using memory CD4+ T cells sorted from blood. Subset: memory CD4+ T cells, CD4+CD45RO+CD25-. This rearrangement joins TRBV12-3 or TRBV12-4 to TRBJ2-7; D unclear. The CDR3 region is CASSLSLISYEQYF. CDR3 coding DNA: TGTGCCAGCAGTTTGTCCCTTATTTCCTACGAGCAGTACTTC.